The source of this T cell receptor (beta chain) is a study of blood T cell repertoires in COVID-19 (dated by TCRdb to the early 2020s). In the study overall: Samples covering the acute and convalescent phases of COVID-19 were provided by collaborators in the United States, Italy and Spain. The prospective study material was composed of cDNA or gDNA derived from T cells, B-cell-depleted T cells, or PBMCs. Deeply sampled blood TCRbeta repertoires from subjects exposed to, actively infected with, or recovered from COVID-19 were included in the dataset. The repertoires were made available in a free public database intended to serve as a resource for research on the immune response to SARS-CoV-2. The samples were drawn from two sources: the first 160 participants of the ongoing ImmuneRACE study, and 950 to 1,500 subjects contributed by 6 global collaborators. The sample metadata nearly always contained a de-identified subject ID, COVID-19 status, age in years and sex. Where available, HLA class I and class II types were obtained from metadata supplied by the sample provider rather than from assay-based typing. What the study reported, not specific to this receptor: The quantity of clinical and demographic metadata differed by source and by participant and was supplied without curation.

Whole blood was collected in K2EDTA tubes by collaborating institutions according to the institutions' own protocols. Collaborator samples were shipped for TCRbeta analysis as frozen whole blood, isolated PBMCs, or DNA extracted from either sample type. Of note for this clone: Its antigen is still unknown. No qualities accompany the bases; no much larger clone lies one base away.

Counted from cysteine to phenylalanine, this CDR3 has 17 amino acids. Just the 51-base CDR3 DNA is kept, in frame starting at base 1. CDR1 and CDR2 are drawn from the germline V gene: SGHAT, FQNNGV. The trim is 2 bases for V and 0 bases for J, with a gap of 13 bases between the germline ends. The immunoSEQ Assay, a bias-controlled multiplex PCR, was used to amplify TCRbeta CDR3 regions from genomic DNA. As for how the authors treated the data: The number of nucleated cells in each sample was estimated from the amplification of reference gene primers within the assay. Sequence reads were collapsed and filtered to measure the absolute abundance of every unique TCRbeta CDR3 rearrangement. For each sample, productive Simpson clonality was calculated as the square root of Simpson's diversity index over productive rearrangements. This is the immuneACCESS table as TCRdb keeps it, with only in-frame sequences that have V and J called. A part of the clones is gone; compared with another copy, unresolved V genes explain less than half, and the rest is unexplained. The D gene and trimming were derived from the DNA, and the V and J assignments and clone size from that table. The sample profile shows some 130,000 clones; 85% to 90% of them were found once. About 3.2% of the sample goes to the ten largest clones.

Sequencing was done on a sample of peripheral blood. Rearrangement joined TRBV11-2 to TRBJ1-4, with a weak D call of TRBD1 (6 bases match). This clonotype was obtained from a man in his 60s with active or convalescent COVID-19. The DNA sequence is TGTGCCAGCAGCTTAAGTGGGGGCCTTGCAACTAATGAAAAACTGTTTTTT. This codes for CASSLSGGLATNEKLFF.